This T cell receptor beta chain was profiled in a study of cytomegalovirus exposure and HLA in healthy donors (dated by TCRdb to 2017 to 2019). About the full investigation: An earlier analysis of about 530 of the donors reported 276 Gb of sequence data and 117 million unique TCR beta sequences obtained from approximately 180 million T cells. The study combined high-throughput TCR immunosequencing, statistical association of individual TCRs with disease status, and machine learning to predict cytomegalovirus infection status. Among about 360 genotyped donors of the cohort, an average of roughly 240,000 unique TCR beta nucleotide sequences were sequenced per donor, roughly 20% of them non-productive. The study used immunosequencing to profile the T cell repertoires of 670 or so subjects and linked those repertoires to cytomegalovirus serostatus. Every discovery cohort repertoire had been produced on one sequencing platform. A separate validation cohort of over 95 different subjects was used in addition to the 666-subject first cohort. HLA typing covered class I and class II loci at four-digit resolution. Four to six DR-DQ haplotypes were handled as single units for association and clustering, since linkage in the cohort was strong. The study was designed to test whether signatures of past pathogen exposure could be identified by cataloging public T cell receptors. The later analysis used no new phenotypic data to find candidate immune exposures, relying instead on TCR beta sequences and their occurrence across donors. An early release that covered 640 HLA-typed donors contained approximately 300 gigabases of sequencing data and approximately 85 million unique TCR sequences. A later genetic analysis used genome-wide SNP genotypes for about 65% of the roughly 700 donors, treating that subset as a discovery cohort. The number of donors typed differed by locus, with 629-630 for A, B, C, DRB1 and DQB1, roughly 520 for DQA1, over 600 for DPA1, and approximately 470 for DPB1. In an earlier analysis of 587 of the donors, high-throughput TCR beta sequencing was used to judge whether each TCR beta V gene segment behaved as functional or pseudogenic. The genetic ancestry cluster associated with self-reported Caucasian donors included 70% to 85% of the 300 to 400 genotyped donors. In a later analysis, previously published TCR beta repertoires from several hundred donors were re-analyzed and high-resolution HLA genotyping was added so that TCR occurrence patterns could be studied. Donor age, sex, ethnicity and CMV serostatus were collected together with the repertoire data. The paper's findings and limits, for the study overall: Sequencing depth was assumed to be roughly uniform across donors in the presence/absence analyses, though that assumption may not hold. Three of the identified cytomegalovirus-associated TCR beta chains were confirmed in vitro to be specific for cytomegalovirus antigens. The study listed 150 to 200 TCR beta chains as associated with cytomegalovirus. According to the authors, the approach could potentially be generalized to other disease states and immunological phenotypes. Correlated functional status among segregating V segments might reflect linkage disequilibrium, but an unknown experimental factor could not be ruled out. A later analysis reported that several top co-occurrence clusters appeared linked to parvovirus B19, influenza, CMV and Epstein-Barr virus. Most TCR sequences were observed very rarely across donors, whereas some public TCRs were present in many individuals. This cohort had only TCR beta chains sequenced, and the lack of alpha or paired-chain data limited which features could be detected. A further reported finding was that TCR beta sequences accurately predicted the HLA-A and HLA-B alleles for most subjects in the first cohort. In a later analysis, HLA-associated TCR beta chains showed more clonal expansion and lower generation probabilities than non-associated chains that were equally common. Because counts were too low, roughly 17 rarely observed V segments, including chromosome 9 orphons, were left out of the earlier analysis of approximately 500 of the donors. Some IMGT-functional V segments, including TRBV6-2 and TRBV6-3, could not be told apart with the 87-base-pair reads, so those segments were excluded. Broadly in line with IMGT annotations, most TCR beta V segments showed up in productive rearrangements about 90% or about 30% of the time in an earlier analysis of roughly 590 of the donors. A later analysis found that most CMV-associated TCR beta chains appeared HLA-restricted, with HLA associations seemingly driven largely by CMV exposure. Strong co-occurrence of HLA alleles, especially DR and DQ, made assigning TCR associations to individual alleles difficult. The classifier was reported to diagnose cytomegalovirus status with high specificity and sensitivity in both the original and validation cohorts. Because HLA typing was unavailable for some donors at each locus, only the typed subset was used in association tests. A cluster of highly shared sequence variants was judged likely to be a technical artifact of the sequencing pipeline. A later analysis found that TCR association rates varied across HLA loci, with DRB1 alleles showing the most associated TCRs and HLA-C alleles the fewest. Immune exposure information for the cohort was limited to CMV serostatus. In a later analysis, around 17,000 TCR beta sequences were associated with specific HLA alleles at a false discovery rate of 0.05. In a later genetic analysis, a missense DCLRE1C variant was associated with V-gene and J-gene trimming of TCR beta chains, and the association was replicated in an independent cohort. In a later genetic analysis, fewer N-insertions in productive TCRs were reported among donors in an Asian-associated ancestry cluster than the 666-donor mean.

To prepare the library, the immunoSEQ multiplex PCR assay was applied. The multiplex PCR relied on a mix of 60 forward primers for TCR Vbeta segments and 13 reverse primers for TCR Jbeta segments. A multiplex PCR assay on genomic DNA amplified the CDR3 region of rearranged TCR beta genes. The Illumina HiSeq System was used to sequence the amplified TCR beta libraries as 87-base-pair reads. Per the authors' processing: In a later analysis, tens of millions of unique TCR beta chains were counted across the approximately 640 repertoires, and about 10 million of these chains were shared by at least two donors. To remove PCR and sequencing errors, raw reads were error-corrected and collapsed into unique sequences using a nearest-neighbor algorithm that merged closely related sequences. To assign V, D and J gene segments, CDR3 sequences were aligned to IMGT reference sequences. For a sequence to be retained, a match of at least six nucleotides was required to both a V gene segment and a J gene segment. Rearrangements were classified as productive when the CDR3 lacked stop codons and remained in frame with V and J, and all other rearrangements were classified as non-productive. CDR3 was defined according to IMGT convention as the region running from the second conserved V-encoded cysteine to the conserved J-encoded phenylalanine. The earlier analysis of some 580 of the donors excluded any sequence lacking an unambiguous match to a single V gene segment. An earlier analysis of some 500 of the donors classified V segments as functional when productive rearrangements were above 56.7% and as segregating when the standard deviation between donors was above 5%. A statistical classification framework was built for diagnosing cytomegalovirus status from the catalog of TCR beta chain sequences. V and J gene assignment, in a later analysis, came from comparing TCR nucleotide sequences with IMGT/GENE-DB human TR gene sequences. A later analysis assigned CDR3 sequences and most-parsimonious VDJ recombination scenarios with the TCRdist pipeline. In a later analysis, every TCR beta chain was defined by the combination of its CDR3 amino acid sequence and its V-gene family, and reads without a unique V-gene family were dropped. In a later analysis, 550 to 650 highly shared, low-generation-probability nucleotide sequences were removed to address suspected cross-contamination and a sequencing artifact. For each public chain, a later analysis derived a clonal expansion index from normalized ranks of inferred template counts within each repertoire. A later analysis computed generation probabilities with a VDJ recombination model fitted to out-of-frame rearrangements, and checked the results against IGoR. In a later analysis, hypergeometric tests were used to score TCR-TCR, TCR-HLA and TCR-CMV co-occurrence, with a repertoire-size bias correction applied to TCR pairs. In a later analysis, false discovery rates were estimated by permuting HLA or CMV assignments 20 times. In a later analysis, co-occurring TCRs were grouped using DBSCAN, with TCRdist sequence similarity added in when clustering inside HLA-allele-positive subsets. Co-occurrence clustering excluded repertoires with fewer than 30,000 or more than 120,000 public chains, plus five with anomalous nucleotide sharing. TCRdb took this table from immuneACCESS and kept in-frame rearrangements with V and J called. Such tables lack part of the clones; where checked against another copy, unresolved V genes explain under half of the gap, and the rest is unexplained. D and trimming come from the DNA, and the V and J calls and clone size come from that table. The sample table records over 75,000 clones; around four fifths of these occur just once. The top ten clones comprise less than 0.95% of the sample.

To note about this clone: Its specific antigen is unknown. Base qualities are not recorded, but no much larger clone differs from it by a single base.

The CDR3 holds 14 amino acids from the cysteine to the phenylalanine. Solely the CDR3 DNA is kept, with 42 bases framed from the first base. Based on the germline V gene (reference sequence), the CDR1 and CDR2 sequences are MNHNY and SVGAGI. V is pruned by 0 bases and J by 6 bases, leaving 4 bases of the junction without a gene match. The cohort was made up of 650 to 700 healthy bone marrow donors. At the time of sampling, every cohort member was nominally healthy, though immune exposures that went unrecorded were likely present. The donor was CMV seronegative and was included in the group of about 400 seronegative cohort members. A peripheral blood sample was provided by each donor, and peripheral blood mononuclear cells were used for TCR beta sequencing. The Qiagen DNeasy Blood Extraction Kit was used to extract genomic DNA from the blood cell samples.

The rearranged segments are TRBV6-6 and TRBJ1-2, with TRBD1 identical over 7 junction bases. This sequence was found in a woman aged 60-75 years in good health and CMV-seronegative. The sequencing input was PBMCs. The DNA sequence follows: TGTGCCAGCAGTTACTCGGACAGGAGGGATGGCTACACCTTC. It translates as CASSYSDRRDGYTF.